This T cell receptor (beta chain) is drawn from a study of CD4+ T cells in melanoma. Whole-study results and caveats: In melanoma, neoantigen-specific CD4+ T cells reportedly differed in differentiation state. CD8+ T cell, macrophage and B cell function reportedly correlated with neoantigen-specific CD4+ T cells.

Generated by immunoSEQ multiplex PCR, the TCRdb table keeps only in-frame clones and is missing some. This table holds 18,000 or so clones, 83% found once. V was clipped by 1 base and J by 8 bases, with 6 bases between them. This CDR3 contains 13 residues. Germline V CDR1 and CDR2: LNHDA, SQIVND (reference sequence). For this clone: Its target is not known.

Input material: cells from a culture (not recorded whether cultured in vitro). The clonotype comes from a human donor with melanoma. The rearrangement uses TRBV19 and TRBJ1-6; D is unclear. CDR3 region: CASSIVRDSPLHF. The CDR3 nucleotides are TGTGCCAGTAGTATAGTCCGGGATTCACCCCTCCACTTT.